The 26 T cell receptor beta chains below come from one sample, sequenced in a study of T cells in Graves' hyperthyroidism and ophthalmopathy. RNA transcripts served as the template for amplifying TCR beta CDR3 regions. HTBI primers were the set used in a first-round RT-PCR of the TCR CDR3. From the multiplex PCR reads, TCRdb called clonotypes with MiXCR, one entry per CDR3 protein. The data hold approximately 300,000 distinct CDR3 sequences, with approximately 17% observed a single time. Sequenced sample: blood. Receptor source: a woman aged 60-70 years with Graves' ophthalmopathy.

The chain combines TRBV5-4 with TRBJ1-6, with no clear D. Between the trimmed V and J ends, which lost 2 bases and 7 bases, there was a span of 4 bases. The CDR3 contains 12 residues. The germline V gene has CDR1 SGHNT and CDR2 YYREEE (reference sequence). CDR3 coding DNA: TGTGCCAGCAGCTTCGACAATTCACCCCTCCACTTT. This sequence encodes CASSFDNSPLHF.

This clonotype showed up just a few times. The chain is built from TRBV24-1 and TRBJ2-3; 9 nucleotides agree with TRBD2. The CDR3 has 15 amino acids. J lost 4 bases, V lost 5 bases, and 6 bases had no gene match. Germline CDR1 KGHDR, CDR2 SFDVKD. CDR3 protein: CATSGSSGDPDTQYF. The CDR3 DNA reads TGTGCCACCAGTGGATCTAGCGGGGACCCAGATACGCAGTATTTT.

Concerning this clonotype: The junction differs from germline at one of its ends, possibly a read error. The chain employs TRBV7-7 and TRBJ2-5, with D possibly being TRBD1 (6 bases). The CDR3 loop spans 14 amino acids. Germline CDR1 and CDR2: SSHAT and FNYEAQ (reference sequence). The CDR3 sequence: CASSFKGGRETQYF. The CDR3 DNA sequence: TGTGCTAGCAGCTTCAAAGGGGGACGGGAGACCCAGTACTTC.

This clonotype was observed at least ten times. The rearrangement uses TRBV11-3 and TRBJ1-1; maybe TRBD1 (5 bases). The V end was cut by 0 bases, the J end by 10 bases, with 12 bases between. Germline lookup yields CDR1 SGHNT and CDR2 YENEEA. This CDR3 has 13 residues. Written as DNA, the CDR3 is TGTGCCAGCAGCTTAGAGGGGGGGAGTGCAGCTTTCTTT. Its translation: CASSLEGGSAAFF. Filled out from reference TRBV11-3 and TRBJ1-1, the complete variable domain reads EAGVVQSPRYKIIEKKQPVAFWCNPISGHNTLYWYLQNLGQGPELLIRYENEEAVDDSQLPKDRFSAERLKGVDSTLKIQPAELGDSAVYLCASSLEGGSAAFFGQGTRLTVV.

At least ten counts were recorded for this clonotype. The CDR3 nucleotides read TGCAGTGCTAGAGATATAGCGAACAGGGCAGATACGCAGTATTTT. Amino acid sequence: CSARDIANRADTQYF. This chain connects TRBV20-1 to TRBJ2-3; D possibly corresponds to TRBD1 (6 bases). This CDR3 is built from 15 residues. From germline, CDR1 is DFQATT and CDR2 SNEGSKA (reference sequence). Trimming removed 0 bases at V and 4 bases at J, with 14 bases between.

J is TRBJ2-3 and V is TRBV3-1, with D hard to call. V was pared by 3 bases and J by 4 bases, with 14 bases between. The germline V gene encodes CDR1 LGHDT and CDR2 YNNKEL (reference sequence). This CDR3 has 15 residues. The CDR3, as DNA: TGTGCCAGCAGCCAGGGTGGGGTAGTAGCAGATACGCAGTATTTT. This translates into CASSQGGVVADTQYF.

In this sample, this clonotype turned up many times. The chain recombines TRBV5-1 with TRBJ2-3; D is unclear. Trimming removed 5 bases from V and 3 bases from J, with 7 bases in between. Germline V gives CDR1 SGHRS, CDR2 YFSETQ. The CDR3 spans 12 residues. CDR3 sequence reads: CASSVATDTQYF. DNA for the CDR3: TGCGCCAGCAGTGTGGCGACAGATACGCAGTATTTT.

V and J are TRBV12-3 or TRBV12-4 and TRBJ2-7; tentative D call: TRBD2 (6 bases). The CDR3 has 13 residues. V was shortened by 8 bases and J by 1 base, with 12 bases between the two germline ends. CDR3: CASGVAESYEQYF. CDR3 bases: TGTGCCAGCGGGGTAGCGGAATCCTACGAGCAGTACTTC.

This clonotype was found many times. This chain uses TRBV5-6 with TRBJ2-7; weak D call: TRBD1 (6 bases). Germline V CDR1 and CDR2: SGHDT, YYEEEE. This CDR3 region has 14 residues. V was shortened by 3 bases and J by 7 bases, with 17 bases between the two germline ends. CDR3 amino acids: CASSSLNRAGEQYF. The CDR3 DNA reads as TGTGCCAGCAGCTCGCTGAACAGGGCCGGGGAGCAGTACTTC.

This clonotype was found many times. V is TRBV6-1 and J is TRBJ1-2; TRBD1 matches 10 bases. V was clipped by 8 bases and J by 8 bases; unmatched bases: 8. CDR3 length: 13 residues. CDR1 and CDR2 (germline): MNHNS, SASEGT. The CDR3 DNA is TGTGCCAGCTCGAGGGACAGGGGAGGAGGCTACACCTTC. Translation: CASSRDRGGGYTF.

This clonotype was observed many times. The chain carries TRBV27 and TRBJ1-1; TRBD1 might be the D (6 bases). With 6 bases removed from V and 5 bases from J, the gap between germline ends came to 16 bases. The length of the CDR3 is 14 residues. The germline CDR1 and CDR2 sequences are MNHEY and SMNVEV (reference sequence). The CDR3, as DNA: TGTGCCAGCAGCCGTAGGGGGGTGGTGACTGAAGCTTTCTTT. Translation gives CASSRRGVVTEAFF.

This clonotype has a count of ten or more. The V and J genes are TRBV19 and TRBJ1-1, with 8 bases identical to TRBD1. CDR3 length: 15 residues. The germline V gene has CDR1 LNHDA and CDR2 SQIVND (reference sequence). J was trimmed by 0 bases and V by 3 bases; bases with no gene match: 3. In nucleotides, the CDR3 is TGTGCCAGTAGTATGTGGACAGGGATGAACACTGAAGCTTTCTTT. As protein: CASSMWTGMNTEAFF.

This clonotype was counted ten times or more. The chain combines TRBV20-1 with TRBJ1-2, with 9 bases fitting TRBD1. Germline CDR1 and CDR2: DFQATT and SNEGSKA (reference sequence). This CDR3 is 15 amino acids long. The V segment lost 3 bases and the J segment 2 bases; nucleotides outside the gene matches: 7. CDR3 sequence: CSASSLGQGNYGYTF. The CDR3 DNA reads as TGCAGTGCTAGCTCATTGGGACAGGGAAACTATGGCTACACCTTC.

The rearrangement joins TRBV4-3 to TRBJ2-6, with D maybe TRBD2 (6 bases). Deletions cut 4 bases from V and 4 bases from J, with 14 bases between. CDR1 and CDR2 from the germline V gene are LGHNA and YSLEER. This CDR3 has 16 amino acids. The CDR3 DNA is TGCGCCAGCAGCCGCCGACTAGGGACCGGGGCCAACGTCCTGACTTTC. It specifies CASSRRLGTGANVLTF.

The chain combines TRBV7-2 with TRBJ2-7, with 9 bases fitting TRBD1. Looked up from germline, CDR1 is SGHTA and CDR2 is FQGNSA. The CDR3 sequence is 16 residues long. Losses at the gene ends were 5 bases for V and 4 bases for J; bases not matched to a gene: 12. The CDR3 protein is CASSLPGGDREYEQYF. The CDR3 region has the DNA TGTGCCAGCAGCCTCCCCGGCGGGGACAGGGAGTACGAGCAGTACTTC.

This clonotype was counted only a few times. The chain has TRBV7-2 and TRBJ1-3; 7 positions agree with TRBD1. This CDR3 comprises 17 residues. Per germline, CDR1 SGHTA and CDR2 FQGNSA. V trimming: 0 bases; J trimming: 0 bases; junction bases outside the gene matches: 5. The CDR3 protein is CASSLAGTVSSGNTIYF. CDR3 in DNA: TGTGCCAGCAGCTTAGCGGGGACAGTAAGCTCTGGAAACACCATATATTTT.

This clonotype was counted ten times or more. The chain employs TRBV10-3 and TRBJ2-7; either TRBD1 or TRBD2 may fit D (5 bases each). This CDR3 spans 12 amino acids. Looked up from germline, CDR1 is ENHRY and CDR2 is SYGVKD. Trimming removed 9 bases from V and 3 bases from J, with 12 bases in between. The DNA for the CDR3 is TGTGCCATAGACAGTGGGGGCTACGAGCAGTACTTC. It specifies CAIDSGGYEQYF.

The chain has TRBV11-2 and TRBJ1-3; maybe TRBD1 (5 bases). Trimming shortened V by 0 bases and J by 0 bases, and 9 bases separated the two germline ends. CDR1 is SGHAT, CDR2 FQNNGV, per germline. CDR3 length: 16 amino acids. The CDR3, as DNA: TGTGCCAGCAGCTTAGATAGGGGCAGCTCTGGAAACACCATATATTTT. Its protein product is CASSLDRGSSGNTIYF.

There are many counts of this clonotype. The CDR3 DNA sequence: TGTGCCAGCAGGGGGGGTCACTCTGGAAACACCATATATTTT. It codes for CASRGGHSGNTIYF. The chain is built from TRBV28 and TRBJ1-3; D may be TRBD1 (5 bases). This CDR3 has 14 amino acids. V lost 6 bases and J lost 0, with 9 bases in between. Germline CDR1 MDHEN, CDR2 SYDVKM.

This clonotype was observed a few times. The chain is built from TRBV29-1 and TRBJ2-1; 9 nucleotides line up with TRBD2. J gave up 7 bases and V 6 bases, and 28 bases lay outside the gene matches. Germline V gives CDR1 SQVTM, CDR2 ANQGSEA. The CDR3 totals 20 residues. The CDR3 spells CSVLKTGAGGVAGGINEQFF. CDR3 nucleotides: TGCAGCGTATTAAAGACGGGTGCAGGGGGTGTGGCGGGAGGGATTAATGAGCAGTTCTTC.

The chain employs TRBV20-1 and TRBJ1-1; D not resolved. The CDR3 runs to 14 residues. From germline, CDR1 is DFQATT and CDR2 SNEGSKA (reference sequence). V dropped 1 base and J dropped 3 bases, with 12 bases sitting between them. The DNA of the CDR3 is TGCAGTGCTAGAGGGTGGCCACATTACACTGAAGCTTTCTTT. Translating it yields CSARGWPHYTEAFF.

There are a few counts of this clonotype. The V gene is TRBV7-2, the J gene TRBJ1-3; D is uncertain. V gave up 5 bases and J gave up 8 bases, with 16 bases separating them. The length of the CDR3 is 14 residues. Per germline, CDR1 SGHTA and CDR2 FQGNSA. The CDR3 sequence: CASSRQDARDTIYF. CDR3 nucleotide sequence: TGTGCCAGCAGCCGCCAGGACGCTCGAGACACCATATATTTT.

This clonotype was seen only a few times. The V call is TRBV5-6, the J call TRBJ2-7; D tentatively fits TRBD1 or TRBD2 (5 bases each). The CDR3 sequence is 11 residues long. The germline CDR1 and CDR2 sequences are SGHDT and YYEEEE. Trimming left V 1 base short and J 7 bases short, with 6 bases between. Here the CDR3 DNA reads TGTGCCAGCAGCTTGTGGGGGGAGCAGTACTTC. Protein product: CASSLWGEQYF.

The chain has TRBV6-1 and TRBJ1-6, with 10 nucleotides matching TRBD1. The CDR3 loop spans 16 amino acids. V was pared by 3 bases and J by 9 bases, with 8 bases of the junction left unmatched. Per the germline V gene, CDR1 is MNHNS and CDR2 is SASEGT. In nucleotides, the CDR3 is TGTGCCAGCAGTGACCCACAGGACAGGGGGTTTTCACCCCTCCACTTT. Encoded protein: CASSDPQDRGFSPLHF.

Concerning this clonotype: Relative to the germline gene, one junction end is altered; a read error may explain this. V is TRBV5-4 and J is TRBJ1-1, with D perhaps matching TRBD1 (5 bases). Germline V CDR1 and CDR2: SGHNT, YYREEE (reference sequence). This CDR3 region has 13 residues. The CDR3 nucleotides read TGTGCCAGCAGCCCAGACAGAGACACTGAAGCTCTCTTT. As protein: CASSPDRDTEALF. The whole variable domain, filled in from reference TRBV5-4 and TRBJ1-1, reads ETGVTQSPTHLIKTRGQQVTLRCSSQSGHNTVSWYQQALGQGPQFIFQYYREEENGRGNFPPRFSGLQFPNYSSELNVNALELDDSALYLCASSPDRDTEALFGQGTRLTVV.

This clonotype has ten or more counts. The V gene is TRBV6-1, the J gene TRBJ2-1; maybe TRBD1 (6 bases). Trimming removed 2 bases at V and 3 bases at J, with 17 bases between. Germline CDR1 is MNHNS and CDR2 is SASEGT. The CDR3 consists of 17 residues. The CDR3 nucleotides are TGTGCCAGCAGTGAAATAATGCGGACAGCCTACTACAATGAGCAGTTCTTC. It encodes CASSEIMRTAYYNEQFF.